This passage covers 17 T cell receptor beta chains from one sample sequenced in a study of CD8+CD57+ T cells in acquired aplastic anemia. Sequenced patients had shown CD8+CD57+ cell expansion by flow cytometry. Genomic DNA was employed as the template in profiling TCR beta VDJ and CDR3. TCRdb re-called the reads with MiXCR, one entry per CDR3 protein. Seen here are fewer than 300,000 distinct CDR3 sequences, approximately 80% observed once, and the top ten hold roughly 42%. Sequenced sample: sorted CD4+, CD8+, or CD8+CD57+ T cells (not recorded which) from PBMCs. These receptors came from a human donor with aplastic anemia.

As regards this clonotype: The conserved phenylalanine or tryptophan normally closing the CDR3 is absent here, so this likely arose from a read error. The gene calls are TRBV2 and TRBJ2-5; 8 bases are a match to TRBD2. The CDR3 runs to 15 residues. Losses at the gene ends were 5 bases for V and 10 bases for J; bases not matched to a gene: 15. CDR1 is SNHLY, CDR2 FYNNEI, per germline. The CDR3 DNA reads TGTGCCAGCAGTTATAGCGGGATTTGGGAAGAGTTCCAGTACCCC. Amino acid sequence: CASSYSGIWEEFQYP.

This sequence joins TRBV25-1 and TRBJ1-1; 10 bases match TRBD1. Germline loops: CDR1 MGHDK, CDR2 SYGVNS. The CDR3 has 14 amino acids. Trimming cost V 3 bases and J 4 bases; bases outside gene matches: 2. CDR3 loop: CASSEGQGTTEAFF. The CDR3 DNA follows: TGTGCCAGCAGTGAGGGACAGGGGACCACTGAAGCTTTCTTT.

On this clonotype: Its ends do not fully match the called genes, so a read error is possible. The chain recombines TRBV14 with TRBJ2-3; D unclear. Germline V gene sequence: CDR1 SGHDN, CDR2 FVKESK. This CDR3 has 14 residues. The CDR3 DNA is TGTGCCAGCAGCCTAGAGAGTTGGCCAACTCCGCAGAATTTT. It encodes CASSLESWPTPQNF.

V is TRBV11-3 and J is TRBJ1-2; no clear D. Trimming pared 4 bases from V and 3 bases from J, leaving 18 bases between. There are 16 residues in the CDR3. Germline assignment: CDR1 SGHNT and CDR2 YENEEA. This chain's CDR3 is CASSSQLTGLDYGYTF. For the CDR3, the DNA is TGTGCCAGCAGCTCACAGCTGACGGGCTTGGACTATGGCTACACCTTC.

Worth noting for this clonotype: Relative to the germline gene, one junction end is altered; a read error may explain this. The gene calls are TRBV2 and TRBJ2-6, with D possibly being TRBD1 or TRBD2 (5 bases each). The V gene's germline CDR1 is SNHLY and CDR2 FYNNEI. This CDR3 contains 16 residues. CDR3 amino acids: CASSFAGSYGAYVLTF. In nucleotides, the CDR3 is TGTGCCAGCAGTTTTGCGGGTAGCTACGGGGCCTACGTCCTGACTTTC.

The V call is TRBV7-9, the J call TRBJ2-3; no clear D gene. This CDR3 has 15 amino acids. Trimming took 5 bases from V and 12 from J, leaving 24 bases between them. The V gene's germline CDR1 is SEHNR and CDR2 FQNEAQ (reference sequence). As DNA, the CDR3 is TGTGCCAGCAGCCCCTCGACATGGGATCACGCTGCTCAGTATTTT. The encoded protein is CASSPSTWDHAAQYF.

As to this clonotype: One junction end disagrees with the germline gene, perhaps due to a read error. The genes are TRBV7-7 and TRBJ2-3; the D is unclear. Germline CDR1 and CDR2: SSHAT and FNYEAQ (reference sequence). CDR3 size: 12 residues. CDR3 DNA sequence: TGTGCTAGCAGCCGAGCGCCCAACAATGAGCAGTTT. Translated: CASSRAPNNEQF.

This chain links TRBV2 with TRBJ1-1; no reliable D call. The CDR3 consists of 12 residues. The V gene's germline CDR1 is SNHLY and CDR2 FYNNEI. V was trimmed by 10 bases and J by 1 base, leaving 10 bases between them. CDR3 region: CATTRENTEAFF. Written as DNA, the CDR3 is TGTGCCACCACCCGGGAGAACACTGAAGCTTTCTTT.

The CDR3 sequence: CASSLRWGASSYNQFF. In nucleotides, the CDR3 is TGTGCCAGCAGCTTGCGTTGGGGGGCGAGCTCCTACAATCAGTTCTTC. This sequence joins TRBV7-2 and TRBJ2-1, with D perhaps matching TRBD1 or TRBD2 (6 bases each). Germline V gene sequence: CDR1 SGHTA, CDR2 FQGNSA. The CDR3 has 16 residues. V lost 3 bases and J lost 13, with 25 bases in between.

The chain combines TRBV24-1 with TRBJ2-1; D unclear. This CDR3 is built from 11 residues. The ends were cut back, 5 bases at V and 8 bases at J, with 6 bases in the middle. Per the germline V gene, CDR1 is KGHDR and CDR2 is SFDVKD. DNA of the CDR3: TGTGCCACCAGTGTATATGATGAGCAGTTCTTC. As protein: CATSVYDEQFF.

Comments on this clonotype: At one boundary the junction diverges from the germline segment, which might be a read error. V usage is TRBV9 and J usage is TRBJ2-5; perhaps TRBD2 as D (5 bases). The CDR3 is 14 residues long. Germline V gene sequence: CDR1 SGDLS, CDR2 YYNGEE. The CDR3 coding sequence is TGTGCCACCAGCAGAGGAAGCCAGCAGGAGGCCCAGTACTTC. It translates to CATSRGSQQEAQYF.

Regarding this clonotype: Germline is not matched at one junction end, which may reflect a read error. The gene calls are TRBV19 and TRBJ2-3; 7 nucleotides align to TRBD2. The length of the CDR3 is 15 residues. Germline-derived CDR1 and CDR2 are LNHDA and SQIVND (reference sequence). CDR3: CASSIASGGKNEQFF. In DNA, the CDR3 is TGTGCCAGTAGTATAGCTAGCGGCGGCAAAAATGAGCAGTTCTTT. The whole variable domain, filled in from reference TRBV19 and TRBJ2-3, reads DGGITQSPKYLFRKEGQNVTLSCEQNLNHDAMYWYRQDPGQGLRLIYYSQIVNDFQKGDIAEGYSVSREKKESFPLTVTSAQKNPTAFYLCASSIASGGKNEQFFGPGTRLTVL.

Regarding this clonotype: The junction departs from germline at one end; a sequencing error may be responsible. The chain recombines TRBV7-3 with TRBJ2-5, with D perhaps being TRBD1 or TRBD2 (6 bases each). The CDR3 length is 14 residues. Looked up from germline, CDR1 is SGHTA and CDR2 is FQGTGA. In DNA form, the CDR3 reads TGCGCCAGCACATGGGGGGCCAACCCAGAGACACACTACTTC. This gives the protein CASTWGANPETHYF.

This sequence joins TRBV7-2 and TRBJ2-1; D tentatively reads TRBD1 or TRBD2 (5 bases each). Trimming shortened V by 2 bases and J by 0 bases, and 11 bases separated the two germline ends. The V gene's germline CDR1 is SGHTA and CDR2 FQGNSA. This CDR3 has 16 amino acids. The CDR3 sequence: CASSLSGTASYNEQFF. In nucleotides, the CDR3 is TGTGCCAGCAGCTTATCGGGGACCGCCTCCTACAATGAGCAGTTCTTC.

V is TRBV5-6 and J is TRBJ2-7, with D possibly being TRBD1 or TRBD2 (5 bases each). The length of the CDR3 is 15 residues. Germline V lookup: CDR1 SGHDT, CDR2 YYEEEE. V was trimmed by 1 base and J by 3 bases, leaving 14 bases between them. The CDR3 is CASSLLRDLLYEQYF. The CDR3 DNA sequence: TGTGCCAGCAGCTTGCTGAGGGACCTACTCTACGAGCAGTACTTC.

The chain is built from TRBV7-8 and TRBJ1-2; D not certain. CDR3 size: 16 residues. Trimming stripped 4 bases from V and 6 bases from J, with 21 bases between. Germline V gene lookup returns CDR1 SGHVS and CDR2 FQNEAQ. CDR3 protein: CASSSRGRADTHGYTF. Written as DNA, the CDR3 is TGTGCCAGCAGCTCACGGGGAAGGGCCGATACGCATGGCTACACCTTC.

This clonotype was detected once. A much bigger clone sits one base away, suggesting this may be a read error. No DNA is shown, since the ends of the CDR3 on it are uncertain; the CDR3 is the one TCRdb lists. The chain links TRBV9 to TRBJ1-4. The CDR3 is 17 amino acids in total, end residues counted. CDR1 SGDLS and CDR2 YYNGEE come from the germline V gene. The CDR3 reads CASSEASDTQYFEKLFF.